A single sample gave rise to the 17 T cell receptor beta chains below, sequenced in a study of OX40 agonist ivuxolimab in advanced cancers. TCRdb's copy holds only in-frame clones and misses some; the assay was immunoSEQ multiplex PCR. Here the sample spans 45,000 to 60,000 clones, 75% to 85% being singletons. Source: CD4+ or CD8+ T cells sorted from blood, taken in a trial of the OX40 agonist ivuxolimab. These receptors all come from an adult with an advanced solid tumor such as melanoma, head and neck, liver or kidney cancer.

In DNA form, the CDR3 reads TGTGCCAGCAGGGAACAGGGGAATATGGCCTACGAGCAGTACTTC. Translating gives CASREQGNMAYEQYF. The V and J genes are TRBV2 and TRBJ2-7; 7 bases align to TRBD1. The CDR3 has 15 amino acids. CDR1 is SNHLY, CDR2 FYNNEI, per germline. J lost 2 bases, V lost 6 bases, and 10 bases had no gene match.

The gene calls are TRBV9 and TRBJ1-2; 9 bases are a match to TRBD1. From germline, CDR1 is SGDLS and CDR2 YYNGEE. Unmatched junction bases numbered 7, after V lost 3 bases and J lost 1 base. This CDR3 has 16 amino acids. For the CDR3, the DNA is TGTGCCAGCAGCGGCGGGACAGGGATCGGTAACTATGGCTACACCTTC. Amino acid sequence: CASSGGTGIGNYGYTF. The full variable domain, rest sourced from reference TRBV9 and TRBJ1-2, is DSGVTQTPKHLITATGQRVTLRCSPRSGDLSVYWYQQSLDQGLQFLIQYYNGEERAKGNILERFSAQQFPDLHSELNLSSLELGDSALYFCASSGGTGIGNYGYTFGSGTRLTVV.

This rearrangement joins TRBV11-1 to TRBJ2-7, with D tentatively TRBD2 (5 bases). The length of the CDR3 is 16 residues. The V and J ends lost 4 bases and 7 bases respectively, with 23 bases between them. CDR1 is SGHAT, CDR2 FQDESV, per germline (reference sequence). The CDR3 bases are TGTGCCAGCAGCTCCCCCGCCGGAGCGGCTGCCAAAGAGCAGTACTTC. Protein product: CASSSPAGAAAKEQYF.

The chain uses TRBV6-6 and TRBJ2-7; no clear D. V gave up 2 bases and J gave up 2 bases, with 13 bases separating them. The CDR3 loop spans 15 amino acids. Germline assignment: CDR1 MNHNY and CDR2 SVGAGI (reference sequence). This CDR3 is CASSYRQIGTYEQYF. CDR3 coding DNA: TGTGCCAGCAGTTACAGGCAGATTGGAACCTACGAGCAGTACTTC.

The V and J genes are TRBV27 and TRBJ2-2; D is unclear. Trimming took off 11 bases at V and 6 bases at J, with 13 bases between the two ends. Germline V CDR1 and CDR2: MNHEY, SMNVEV (reference sequence). The CDR3 has 12 residues. The CDR3 DNA is TGTGCCGGTGGACGAAGGGCCGGGGAGCTGTTTTTT. This translates into CAGGRRAGELFF.

The chain combines TRBV6-1 with TRBJ2-7; 9 bases match TRBD1. The germline V gene has CDR1 MNHNS and CDR2 SASEGT. The V segment lost 10 bases and the J segment 4 bases; nucleotides outside the gene matches: 11. This CDR3 region has 14 residues. CDR3 nucleotide sequence: TGTGCCACTTACCCCCCGGGACAGGGTTACGAGCAGTACTTC. Its translation: CATYPPGQGYEQYF.

Written as DNA, the CDR3 is TGTGCCAGTAGTATGGGCATTTCCGAGCAGTACTTC. Its translation: CASSMGISEQYF. The J gene is TRBJ2-7, the V gene TRBV19; no definite D call. This CDR3 is built from 12 residues. Germline V lookup: CDR1 LNHDA, CDR2 SQIVND (reference sequence). Trimming removed 3 bases at V and 6 bases at J, with 9 bases between.

This chain's CDR3 is CAISESGIQPQHF. In nucleotides, the CDR3 is TGTGCCATCAGTGAGTCGGGGATTCAGCCCCAGCATTTT. The V call is TRBV10-3, the J call TRBJ1-5, with unresolved D. The germline V gene encodes CDR1 ENHRY and CDR2 SYGVKD. Between the trimmed V and J ends, which lost 0 bases and 6 bases, there was a span of 6 bases. This CDR3 contains 13 residues.

The rearrangement joins TRBV11-3 to TRBJ2-1; tentatively, D is TRBD2 (6 bases). Germline assignment: CDR1 SGHNT and CDR2 YENEEA. With 4 bases removed from V and 10 bases from J, the gap between germline ends came to 23 bases. This CDR3 has 16 amino acids. This CDR3 reads CASSYSGTAKSREQFF. CDR3 bases: TGTGCCAGCAGCTACTCCGGGACTGCCAAATCTAGGGAGCAGTTCTTC. The complete variable domain, with remaining parts taken from reference TRBV11-3 and TRBJ2-1, reads EAGVVQSPRYKIIEKKQPVAFWCNPISGHNTLYWYLQNLGQGPELLIRYENEEAVDDSQLPKDRFSAERLKGVDSTLKIQPAELGDSAVYLCASSYSGTAKSREQFFGPGTRLTVL.

This clone occurred once. V gene TRBV15 combines with J gene TRBJ1-1, with TRBD1 as a possible D gene (5 bases). The CDR3 is made up of 16 amino acids. The V end was cut by 0 bases, the J end by 3 bases, with 14 bases between. The germline gives CDR1 LNHNV, CDR2 YYDKDF (reference sequence). CDR3 region: CATSREFDSHYTEAFF. DNA of the CDR3: TGTGCCACCAGCAGAGAGTTCGACAGCCACTACACTGAAGCTTTCTTT.

The V and J genes are TRBV29-1 and TRBJ1-2; TRBD1 matches 11 bases. The CDR3 length is 12 residues. The V segment lost 2 bases and the J segment 13 bases; nucleotides outside the gene matches: 6. Germline CDR1 reads SQVTM; CDR2 reads ANQGSEA. This CDR3 reads CSVELGTGGPTF. The DNA for the CDR3 is TGCAGCGTTGAATTAGGGACAGGGGGTCCCACCTTC.

This sequence joins TRBV4-3 and TRBJ2-7; possibly TRBD1 for D (6 bases). The CDR3 sequence is 16 residues long. Germline-derived CDR1 and CDR2 are LGHNA and YSLEER. Deletions cut 0 bases from V and 2 bases from J, with 14 bases between. The CDR3 nucleotides are TGCGCCAGCAGCCAAGAGCGGTTTCCAGGGGCCTACGAGCAGTACTTC. Its translation is CASSQERFPGAYEQYF.

This clone occurred a few times. This rearrangement joins TRBV7-2 to TRBJ2-7; the D is unclear. The germline V gene encodes CDR1 SGHTA and CDR2 FQGNSA. The CDR3 is 14 amino acids. V was cut by 5 bases and J by 2 bases, with 13 bases left in between. The CDR3 DNA reads TGTGCCAGCAGCCCCGCCTCCCCTACCTACGAGCAGTACTTC. It yields the protein CASSPASPTYEQYF.

The V call is TRBV4-3, the J call TRBJ1-1; D not resolved. V lost 1 base and J 7 bases, leaving 13 bases between the germline ends. Germline V gene sequence: CDR1 LGHNA, CDR2 YSLEER. This CDR3 is 14 amino acids long. DNA for the CDR3: TGCGCCAGCAGCCAAGGTCAGGTCGTCGATGAAGCTTTCTTT. It encodes CASSQGQVVDEAFF.

The chain recombines TRBV7-3 with TRBJ2-1; 9 nucleotides agree with TRBD2. V lost 5 bases and J lost 6; bases outside the gene matches: 5. Germline CDR1 SGHTA, CDR2 FQGTGA. This CDR3 is built from 14 residues. CDR3 sequence reads: CASSPGLASNEQFF. The CDR3 region has the DNA TGTGCCAGCAGCCCGGGACTAGCATCCAATGAGCAGTTCTTC.

A word on this clone: This CDR3 is also generated by other DNA sequences in the sample. The chain carries TRBV28 and TRBJ1-5, with 7 nucleotides matching TRBD1. V lost 6 bases, J lost 3 bases, and 2 bases stayed unmatched. The CDR3 loop spans 13 amino acids. Germline CDR1 is MDHEN and CDR2 is SYDVKM. For the CDR3, the DNA is TGTGCCAGCAGGACAGGGCCCAATCAGCCCCAGCATTTT. As protein: CASRTGPNQPQHF.

This clone was picked up one time. The genes are TRBV6-5 and TRBJ2-5; D might be TRBD2 (6 bases). The CDR3 is 14 residues long. Germline lookup yields CDR1 MNHEY and CDR2 SVGAGI. Trimming pared 5 bases from V and 4 bases from J, leaving 14 bases between. In DNA form, the CDR3 reads TGTGCCAGCAGTGAGGAGGGCCCGGGAGAGACCCAGTACTTC. This codes for CASSEEGPGETQYF.